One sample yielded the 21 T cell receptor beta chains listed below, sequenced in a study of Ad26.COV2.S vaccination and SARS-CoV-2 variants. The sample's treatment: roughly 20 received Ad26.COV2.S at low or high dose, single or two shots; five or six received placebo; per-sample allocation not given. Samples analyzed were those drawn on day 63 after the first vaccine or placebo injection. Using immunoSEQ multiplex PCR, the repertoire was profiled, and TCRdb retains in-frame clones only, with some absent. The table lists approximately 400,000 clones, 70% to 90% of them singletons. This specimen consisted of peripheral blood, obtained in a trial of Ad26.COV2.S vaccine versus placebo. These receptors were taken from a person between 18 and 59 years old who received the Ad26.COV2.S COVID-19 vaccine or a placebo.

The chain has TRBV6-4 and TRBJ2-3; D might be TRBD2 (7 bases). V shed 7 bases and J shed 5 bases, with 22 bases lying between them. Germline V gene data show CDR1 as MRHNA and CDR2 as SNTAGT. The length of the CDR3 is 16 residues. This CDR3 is CASTQQAGRGGDTQYF. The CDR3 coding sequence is TGTGCCAGCACCCAACAAGCGGGAAGAGGGGGAGATACGCAGTATTTT.

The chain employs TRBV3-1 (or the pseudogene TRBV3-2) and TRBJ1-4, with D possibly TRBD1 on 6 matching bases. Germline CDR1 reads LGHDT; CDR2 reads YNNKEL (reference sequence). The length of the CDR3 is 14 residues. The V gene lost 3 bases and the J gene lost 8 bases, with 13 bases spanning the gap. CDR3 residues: CASSQMDSTEKLFF. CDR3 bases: TGTGCCAGCAGCCAGATGGACAGCACCGAAAAACTGTTTTTT.

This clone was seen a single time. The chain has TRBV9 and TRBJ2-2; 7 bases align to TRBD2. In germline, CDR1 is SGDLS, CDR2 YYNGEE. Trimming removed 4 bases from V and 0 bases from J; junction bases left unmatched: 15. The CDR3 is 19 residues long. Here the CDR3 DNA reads TGTGCCAGCAGCTCGAGGCCTCTTGCGGGGGTCGCGAACACCGGGGAGCTGTTTTTT. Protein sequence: CASSSRPLAGVANTGELFF.

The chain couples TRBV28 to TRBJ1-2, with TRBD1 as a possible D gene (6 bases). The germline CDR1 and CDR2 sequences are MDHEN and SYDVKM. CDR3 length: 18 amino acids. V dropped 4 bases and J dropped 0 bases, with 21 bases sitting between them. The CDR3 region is CASSSLSVTGYTNYGYTF. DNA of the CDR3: TGTGCCAGCAGTTCCTTATCGGTGACAGGATATACTAACTATGGCTACACCTTC.

The CDR3 nucleotides are TGTGCCATCAGTGAGACAGATAAGACCCAGTACTTC. Translated: CAISETDKTQYF. This rearrangement joins TRBV10-3 to TRBJ2-5; D is unclear. V lost 2 bases and J 6 bases, leaving 7 bases between the germline ends. Per the germline V gene, CDR1 is ENHRY and CDR2 is SYGVKD. This CDR3 spans 12 amino acids.

CDR3 in amino acids: CAISESEGGGLNEQYF. CDR3 DNA: TGTGCCATCAGTGAGTCAGAGGGCGGAGGACTAAACGAGCAGTACTTC. V gene TRBV10-3 combines with J gene TRBJ2-7; tentatively, D is TRBD2 (6 bases). The germline V gene has CDR1 ENHRY and CDR2 SYGVKD. CDR3 size: 16 residues. Trimming pared 0 bases from V and 5 bases from J, leaving 17 bases between.

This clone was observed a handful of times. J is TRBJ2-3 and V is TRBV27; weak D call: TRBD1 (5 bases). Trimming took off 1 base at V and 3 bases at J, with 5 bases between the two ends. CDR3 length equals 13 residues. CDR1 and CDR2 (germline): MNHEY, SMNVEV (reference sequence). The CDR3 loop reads CASSLYRTDTQYF. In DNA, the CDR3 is TGTGCCAGCAGTTTATACAGGACAGATACGCAGTATTTT.

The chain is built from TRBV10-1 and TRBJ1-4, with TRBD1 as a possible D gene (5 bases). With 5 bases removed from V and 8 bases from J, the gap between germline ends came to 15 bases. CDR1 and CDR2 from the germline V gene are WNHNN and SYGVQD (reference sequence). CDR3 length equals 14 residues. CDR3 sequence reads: CASSSSQGGEKLFF. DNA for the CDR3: TGCGCCAGCAGTTCCTCTCAGGGTGGCGAAAAACTGTTTTTT.

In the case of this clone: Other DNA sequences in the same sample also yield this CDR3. Here the CDR3 reads CAISESQETQYF. CDR3 bases: TGTGCCATCAGTGAGTCCCAAGAGACCCAGTACTTC. J is TRBJ2-5 and V is TRBV10-3; D not resolved. Germline V gene data show CDR1 as ENHRY and CDR2 as SYGVKD. V lost 0 bases and J lost 1, with 0 bases in between. The CDR3 contains 12 residues.

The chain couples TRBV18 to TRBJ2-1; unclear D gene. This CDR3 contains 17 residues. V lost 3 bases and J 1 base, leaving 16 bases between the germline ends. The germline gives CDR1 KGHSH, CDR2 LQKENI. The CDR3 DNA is TGTGCCAGCTCACCCCTTGCTGGGCAGTTATCCTACAATGAGCAGTTCTTC. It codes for CASSPLAGQLSYNEQFF.

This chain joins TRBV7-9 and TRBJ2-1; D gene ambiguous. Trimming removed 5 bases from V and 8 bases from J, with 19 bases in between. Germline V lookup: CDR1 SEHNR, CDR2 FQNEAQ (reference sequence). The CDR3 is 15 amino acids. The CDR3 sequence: CASSDPGPTSDEQFF. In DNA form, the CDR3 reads TGTGCCAGCAGCGACCCCGGGCCAACGAGCGATGAGCAGTTCTTC. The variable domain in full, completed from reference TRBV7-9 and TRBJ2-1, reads DTGVSQNPRHKITKRGQNVTFRCDPISEHNRLYWYRQTLGQGPEFLTYFQNEAQLEKSRLLSDRFSAERPKGSFSTLEIQRTEQGDSAMYLCASSDPGPTSDEQFFGPGTRLTVL.

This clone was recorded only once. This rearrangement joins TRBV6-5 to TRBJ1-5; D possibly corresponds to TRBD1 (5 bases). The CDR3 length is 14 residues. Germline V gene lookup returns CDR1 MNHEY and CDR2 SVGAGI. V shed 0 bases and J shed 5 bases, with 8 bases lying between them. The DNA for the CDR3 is TGTGCCAGCAGTTACTCGGGGCAGGATCAGCCCCAGCATTTT. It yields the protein CASSYSGQDQPQHF.

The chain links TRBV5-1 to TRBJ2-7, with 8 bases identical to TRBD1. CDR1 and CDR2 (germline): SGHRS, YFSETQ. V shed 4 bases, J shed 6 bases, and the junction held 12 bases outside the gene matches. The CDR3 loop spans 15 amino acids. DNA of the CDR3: TGCGCCAGCAGCCCGACAGGGGCCATAGGCGGCGAGCAGTACTTC. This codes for CASSPTGAIGGEQYF.

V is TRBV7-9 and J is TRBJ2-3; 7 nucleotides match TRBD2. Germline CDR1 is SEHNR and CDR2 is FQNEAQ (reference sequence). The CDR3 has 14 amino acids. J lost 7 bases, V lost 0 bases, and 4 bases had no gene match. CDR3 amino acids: CASSLAGGVNTQYF. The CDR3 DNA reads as TGTGCCAGCAGCTTAGCGGGAGGGGTAAATACGCAGTATTTT.

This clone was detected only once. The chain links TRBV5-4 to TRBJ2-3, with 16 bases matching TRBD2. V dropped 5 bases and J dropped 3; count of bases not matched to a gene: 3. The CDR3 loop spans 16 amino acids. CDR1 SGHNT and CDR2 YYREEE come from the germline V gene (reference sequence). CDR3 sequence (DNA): TGTGCCAGCAGTGGGACTAGCGGGAGGGCGACAGATACGCAGTATTTT. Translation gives CASSGTSGRATDTQYF.

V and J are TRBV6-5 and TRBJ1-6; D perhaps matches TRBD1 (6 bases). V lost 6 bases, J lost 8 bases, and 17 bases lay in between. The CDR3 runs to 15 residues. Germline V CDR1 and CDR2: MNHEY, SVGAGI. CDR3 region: CASSGNTGIYSPLHF. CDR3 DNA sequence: TGTGCCAGCAGCGGGAATACAGGGATATATTCACCCCTCCACTTT.

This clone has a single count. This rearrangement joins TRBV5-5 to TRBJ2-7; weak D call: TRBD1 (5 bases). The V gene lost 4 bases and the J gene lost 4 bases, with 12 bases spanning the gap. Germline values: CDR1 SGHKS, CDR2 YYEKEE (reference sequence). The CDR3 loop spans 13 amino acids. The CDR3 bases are TGTGCCAGCAGCCCAGGGCATGTATACGAGCAGTACTTC. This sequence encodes CASSPGHVYEQYF.

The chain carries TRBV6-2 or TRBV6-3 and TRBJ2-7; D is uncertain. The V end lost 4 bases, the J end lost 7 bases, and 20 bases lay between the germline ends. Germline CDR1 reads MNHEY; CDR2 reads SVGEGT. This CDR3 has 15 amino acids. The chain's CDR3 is CASSSPRLGPSEQYF. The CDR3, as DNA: TGTGCCAGCAGTTCCCCCCGGCTAGGACCTAGTGAGCAGTACTTC.

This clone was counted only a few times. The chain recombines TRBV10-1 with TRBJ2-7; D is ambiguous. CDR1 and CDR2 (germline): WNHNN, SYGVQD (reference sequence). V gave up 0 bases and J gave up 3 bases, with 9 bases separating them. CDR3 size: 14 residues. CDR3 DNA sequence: TGCGCCAGCAGTGAGTCGACCTCCTTCTACGAGCAGTACTTC. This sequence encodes CASSESTSFYEQYF.

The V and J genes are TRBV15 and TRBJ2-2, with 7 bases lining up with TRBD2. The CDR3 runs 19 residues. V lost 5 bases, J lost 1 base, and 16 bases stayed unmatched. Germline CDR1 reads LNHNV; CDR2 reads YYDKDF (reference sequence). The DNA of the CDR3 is TGTGCCACCAGCGGCAGACGGGGCCAGAGCGGGATGAACACCGGGGAGCTGTTTTTT. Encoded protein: CATSGRRGQSGMNTGELFF.

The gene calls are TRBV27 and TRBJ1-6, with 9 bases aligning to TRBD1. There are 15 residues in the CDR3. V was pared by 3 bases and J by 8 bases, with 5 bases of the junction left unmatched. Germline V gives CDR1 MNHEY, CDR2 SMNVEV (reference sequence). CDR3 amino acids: CASSFGGQGYSPLHF. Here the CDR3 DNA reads TGTGCCAGCAGTTTCGGGGGACAGGGCTATTCACCCCTCCACTTT.